These 21 T cell receptor beta chains originate from one sample sequenced in a study of T-cell memory formation after mild COVID-19. TCRdb reprocessed the 5' RACE reads with MiXCR, giving one entry per CDR3 protein. Of just over 400,000 distinct CDR3 sequences listed, around 22% were seen once; the top ten hold around 14%. Sequencing was done on a sample of PBMCs or a T cell subset sorted from them (not recorded which). The receptors stem from an adult woman who had mild COVID-19 (a few samples of this study predate the infection). Cell type and time point are not known.

This clonotype occurred a few times. This chain uses TRBV4-3 with TRBJ1-1; no reliable D call. This CDR3 is 15 amino acids long. V was clipped by 1 base and J by 1 base, with 10 bases between them. Germline lookup yields CDR1 LGHNA and CDR2 YSLEER. The CDR3 is CASSQGAAQNTEAFF. CDR3 DNA sequence: TGCGCCAGCAGCCAAGGCGCCGCCCAGAACACTGAAGCTTTCTTT.

This chain joins TRBV5-1 and TRBJ2-5, with D unresolved. This CDR3 spans 16 amino acids. Germline CDR1 is SGHRS and CDR2 is YFSETQ. Trimming left V 1 base short and J 1 base short, with 14 bases between. The CDR3 DNA is TGCGCCAGCAGCTTGAGTGAGGCACCTACCCAAGAGACCCAGTACTTC. Translating gives CASSLSEAPTQETQYF.

The chain combines TRBV18 with TRBJ2-3, with 8 bases that match TRBD1. Germline V lookup: CDR1 KGHSH, CDR2 LQKENI. The CDR3 spans 15 residues. Trimming took 6 bases from V and 5 from J; bases not matched to a gene: 10. CDR3 sequence: CASSPRRQGRDTQYF. CDR3 nucleotides: TGTGCCAGCTCGCCTCGTAGACAGGGGAGAGATACGCAGTATTTT.

The rearrangement joins TRBV12-3 or TRBV12-4 to TRBJ2-7, with a possible D match to TRBD2 (5 bases). Trimming cost V 2 bases and J 4 bases, with 9 bases left between them. CDR3 length: 13 residues. This CDR3 reads CASSLTGLYEQYF. The CDR3 region has the DNA TGTGCCAGCAGTTTAACCGGACTGTACGAGCAGTACTTC.

The chain employs TRBV15 and TRBJ2-4, with 9 bases aligning to TRBD1. Germline CDR1 is LNHNV and CDR2 is YYDKDF (reference sequence). This CDR3 comprises 15 residues. Germline trimming cut 5 bases from V and 6 bases from J; bases unmatched to any gene: 8. In nucleotides, the CDR3 is TGTGCCACCAGCCGGGCAAAGGGACAGGGAAACATTCAGTACTTC. It yields the protein CATSRAKGQGNIQYF.

This clonotype was seen more than once but under ten times. The V call is TRBV5-1, the J call TRBJ2-2; possible D gene TRBD1, 6 bases. CDR1 is SGHRS and CDR2 is YFSETQ in the germline V gene. The CDR3 extends over 14 amino acids. Trimming removed 1 base at V and 6 bases at J, with 10 bases between. The CDR3 protein is CASSLSGAAGELFF. The CDR3 DNA reads as TGCGCCAGCAGCTTGTCAGGGGCGGCCGGGGAGCTGTTTTTT. Drawing the rest from reference TRBV5-1 and TRBJ2-2, the complete variable domain is KAGVTQTPRYLIKTRGQQVTLSCSPISGHRSVSWYQQTPGQGLQFLFEYFSETQRNKGNFPGRFSGRQFSNSRSEMNVSTLELGDSALYLCASSLSGAAGELFFGEGSRLTVL.

The CDR3 here is CASSPRTSVDEQFF. For the CDR3, the DNA is TGTGCCAGCTCACCCAGGACTAGTGTAGATGAGCAGTTCTTC. V is TRBV18 and J is TRBJ2-1; the match to TRBD2 covers 7 bases. With V trimmed by 3 bases and J by 8 bases, 7 bases remained unmatched. Germline V lookup: CDR1 KGHSH, CDR2 LQKENI. CDR3 size: 14 residues.

Only a few counts were recorded for this clonotype. This rearrangement joins TRBV5-1 to TRBJ2-1; 8 nucleotides line up with TRBD1. Trimming cost V 4 bases and J 6 bases; bases outside gene matches: 9. Germline V gene data show CDR1 as SGHRS and CDR2 as YFSETQ. CDR3 length: 15 residues. CDR3 sequence: CASSMTGERSNEQFF. For the CDR3, the DNA is TGCGCCAGCAGCATGACAGGGGAAAGAAGCAATGAGCAGTTCTTC.

The V and J genes are TRBV3-1 and TRBJ1-6; D is possibly TRBD1 (6 bases). Germline V gene lookup returns CDR1 LGHDT and CDR2 YNNKEL (reference sequence). V was trimmed by 7 bases and J by 7 bases, leaving 14 bases between them. The CDR3 runs to 14 residues. The CDR3 is CASTRQVSNSPLHF. The CDR3, as DNA: TGTGCCAGCACTAGACAGGTTTCCAATTCACCCCTCCACTTT.

A few counts support this clonotype. The rearrangement joins TRBV6-5 to TRBJ2-1; tentatively, D is TRBD2 (5 bases). V shed 2 bases and J shed 4 bases, with 12 bases lying between them. CDR3 length: 15 amino acids. Germline CDR1 is MNHEY and CDR2 is SVGAGI. In nucleotides, the CDR3 is TGTGCCAGCAGTTACCCCGGCCGGGGTTACAATGAGCAGTTCTTC. Its translation is CASSYPGRGYNEQFF.

This clonotype was counted a few times. This rearrangement joins TRBV29-1 to TRBJ2-3; D remains unclear. V lost 7 bases to trimming and J lost 5 bases, with 16 bases between them. The CDR3 covers 13 residues. Per the germline V gene, CDR1 is SQVTM and CDR2 is ANQGSEA. This CDR3 reads CSALTSWGDTQYF. CDR3 coding DNA: TGCAGCGCACTGACAAGTTGGGGAGATACGCAGTATTTT.

The genes are TRBV7-9 and TRBJ2-1; tentative D call: TRBD2 (5 bases). CDR3 length: 13 amino acids. In germline, CDR1 is SEHNR, CDR2 FQNEAQ (reference sequence). V lost 3 bases to trimming and J lost 5 bases, with 8 bases between them. CDR3 bases: TGTGCCAGCAGCTTTGACGGGAACAATGAGCAGTTCTTC. Amino acid sequence: CASSFDGNNEQFF.

The V call is TRBV12-3 or TRBV12-4, the J call TRBJ2-1; no definite D call. V was pared by 2 bases and J by 9 bases, with 11 bases between. This CDR3 comprises 13 residues. CDR3 coding DNA: TGTGCCAGCAGTTTATCCCCGGTTCCTGAGCAGTTCTTC. The encoded protein is CASSLSPVPEQFF.

This clonotype appeared a single time. The J gene is TRBJ2-7, the V gene TRBV19; TRBD1 agrees at 7 bases. The CDR3 consists of 14 residues. V shed 3 bases, J shed 0 bases, and the junction held 2 bases outside the gene matches. Germline lookup yields CDR1 LNHDA and CDR2 SQIVND (reference sequence). The CDR3 spells CASSIGQASYEQYF. As DNA, the CDR3 is TGTGCCAGTAGTATCGGACAGGCCTCCTACGAGCAGTACTTC.

Only a few counts were recorded for this clonotype. Mismatch with germline at one junction end may stem from a read error. The rearrangement uses TRBV2 and TRBJ2-5, with 7 bases that match TRBD1. The CDR3 consists of 13 residues. Germline CDR1 SNHLY, CDR2 FYNNEI. The DNA for the CDR3 is TGTGCCAGCAGAATCAACACCGGGACAGCGACTTCCTTC. Translating gives CASRINTGTATSF.

This chain joins TRBV9 and TRBJ2-1; the match to TRBD2 covers 8 bases. With 0 bases clipped from V and 4 bases from J, the junction kept 6 bases outside the gene matches. There are 16 residues in the CDR3. Germline CDR1 SGDLS, CDR2 YYNGEE. CDR3 nucleotides: TGTGCCAGCAGCGTAGTTGGTAGCGGGGTATACAATGAGCAGTTCTTC. It specifies CASSVVGSGVYNEQFF.

This clonotype was detected a few times. This chain connects TRBV7-9 to TRBJ2-3, with D hard to call. Germline CDR1 and CDR2: SEHNR and FQNEAQ (reference sequence). This CDR3 has 17 amino acids. V was pared by 1 base and J by 2 bases, with 16 bases between. CDR3 DNA: TGTGCCAGCAGCTTAGGGGCCTTACCGATCAACACAGATACGCAGTATTTT. Translated: CASSLGALPINTDTQYF.

This chain joins TRBV4-2 and TRBJ1-2, with 8 bases identical to TRBD1. Germline-derived CDR1 and CDR2 are LGHNA and YNFKEQ. V was pared by 3 bases and J by 3 bases, with 3 bases of the junction left unmatched. The CDR3 is made up of 14 amino acids. CDR3 in DNA: TGTGCCAGCAGCCAGGCACAGGGGGACTATGGCTACACCTTC. This codes for CASSQAQGDYGYTF.

The V and J genes are TRBV18 and TRBJ2-1, with D maybe TRBD1 (6 bases). Looked up from germline, CDR1 is KGHSH and CDR2 is LQKENI. With 0 bases removed from V and 8 bases from J, the gap between germline ends came to 14 bases. CDR3 length: 15 amino acids. CDR3 coding DNA: TGTGCCAGCTCACCACCGGGGACAAGGGCGGATGAGCAGTTCTTC. Translation: CASSPPGTRADEQFF.

The gene calls are TRBV6-6 and TRBJ1-5, with TRBD1 matching over 11 bases. The CDR3 totals 16 residues. Germline CDR1 is MNHNY and CDR2 is SVGAGI (reference sequence). J was trimmed by 3 bases and V by 0 bases; bases with no gene match: 1. The DNA for the CDR3 is TGTGCCAGCAGTTACTCGGGACAGGGGGACAATCAGCCCCAGCATTTT. Amino acids: CASSYSGQGDNQPQHF.

The chain employs TRBV29-1 and TRBJ1-1; D gene unclear. The CDR3 length is 13 residues. V gave up 3 bases and J gave up 0 bases, with 8 bases separating them. Germline V gene data show CDR1 as SQVTM and CDR2 as ANQGSEA. The CDR3, as DNA: TGCAGCGTTGAGTCCTTCATGAACACTGAAGCTTTCTTT. It yields the protein CSVESFMNTEAFF.